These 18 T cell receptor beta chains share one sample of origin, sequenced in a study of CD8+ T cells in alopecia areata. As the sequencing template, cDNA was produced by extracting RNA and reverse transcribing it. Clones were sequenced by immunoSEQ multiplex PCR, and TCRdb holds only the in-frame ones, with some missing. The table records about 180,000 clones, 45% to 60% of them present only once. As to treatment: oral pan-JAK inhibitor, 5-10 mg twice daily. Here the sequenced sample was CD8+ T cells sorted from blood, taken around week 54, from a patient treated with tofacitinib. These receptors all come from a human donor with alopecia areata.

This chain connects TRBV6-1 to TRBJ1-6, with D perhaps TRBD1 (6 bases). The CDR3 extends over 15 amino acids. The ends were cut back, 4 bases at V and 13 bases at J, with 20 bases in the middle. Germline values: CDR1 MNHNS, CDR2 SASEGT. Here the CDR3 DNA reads TGTGCCAGCAGTGCAGAGGACAGCGGCTGGGCGCCCCTCCACTTT. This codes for CASSAEDSGWAPLHF.

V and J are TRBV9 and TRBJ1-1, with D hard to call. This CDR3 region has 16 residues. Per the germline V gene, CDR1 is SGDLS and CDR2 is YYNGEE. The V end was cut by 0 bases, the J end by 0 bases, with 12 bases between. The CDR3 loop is CASSVGGGNVNTEAFF. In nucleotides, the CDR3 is TGTGCCAGCAGCGTAGGCGGAGGGAACGTGAACACTGAAGCTTTCTTT.

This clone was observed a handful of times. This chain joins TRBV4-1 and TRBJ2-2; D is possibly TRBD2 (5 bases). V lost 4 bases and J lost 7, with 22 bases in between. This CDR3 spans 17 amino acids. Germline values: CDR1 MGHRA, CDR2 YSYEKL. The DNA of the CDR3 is TGCGCCAGCAGCCCCACCCGACTACCACAACGAGGCGGGGAGCTGTTTTTT. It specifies CASSPTRLPQRGGELFF.

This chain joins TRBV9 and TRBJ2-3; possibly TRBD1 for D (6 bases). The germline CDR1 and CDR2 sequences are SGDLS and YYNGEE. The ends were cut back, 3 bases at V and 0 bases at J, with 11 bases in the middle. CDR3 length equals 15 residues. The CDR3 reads CASSAGGPSTDTQYF. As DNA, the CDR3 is TGTGCCAGCAGCGCTGGGGGCCCTAGCACAGATACGCAGTATTTT.

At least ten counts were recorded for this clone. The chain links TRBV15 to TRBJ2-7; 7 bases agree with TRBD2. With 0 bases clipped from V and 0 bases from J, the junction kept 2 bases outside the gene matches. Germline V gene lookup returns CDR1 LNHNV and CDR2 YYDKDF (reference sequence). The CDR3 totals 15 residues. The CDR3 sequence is CATSRDPGGSYEQYF. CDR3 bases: TGTGCCACCAGCAGAGATCCGGGGGGCTCCTACGAGCAGTACTTC.

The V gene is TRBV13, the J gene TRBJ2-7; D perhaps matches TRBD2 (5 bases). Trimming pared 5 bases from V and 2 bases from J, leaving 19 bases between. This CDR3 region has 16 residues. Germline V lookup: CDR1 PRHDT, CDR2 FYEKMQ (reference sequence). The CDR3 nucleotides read TGTGCCAGCAGCGCCTCGGGGTCAGACGGGGCCTACGAGCAGTACTTC. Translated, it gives CASSASGSDGAYEQYF.

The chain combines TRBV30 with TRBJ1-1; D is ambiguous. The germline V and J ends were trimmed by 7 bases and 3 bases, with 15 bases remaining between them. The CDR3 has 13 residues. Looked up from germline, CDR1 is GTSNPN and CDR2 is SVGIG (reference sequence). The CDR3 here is CAFWPGPYTEAFF. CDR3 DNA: TGTGCCTTTTGGCCGGGCCCGTACACTGAAGCTTTCTTT. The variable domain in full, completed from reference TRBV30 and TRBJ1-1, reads SQTIHQWPATLVQPVGSPLSLECTVEGTSNPNLYWYRQAAGRGLQLLFYSVGIGQISSEVPQNLSASRPQDRQFILSSKKLLLSDSGFYLCAFWPGPYTEAFFGQGTRLTVV.

CDR3 in amino acids: CASSQEYGLSQETQYF. The CDR3 DNA reads as TGCGCCAGCAGCCAAGAATATGGCCTCTCCCAAGAGACCCAGTACTTC. The chain carries TRBV4-1 and TRBJ2-5; D is uncertain. V was shortened by 0 bases and J by 1 base, with 12 bases between the two germline ends. The CDR3 sequence is 16 residues long. Germline CDR1 MGHRA, CDR2 YSYEKL.

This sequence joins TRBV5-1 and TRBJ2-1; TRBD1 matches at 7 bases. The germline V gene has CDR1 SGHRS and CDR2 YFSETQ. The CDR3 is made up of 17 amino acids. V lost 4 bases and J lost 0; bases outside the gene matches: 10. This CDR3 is CASSDARTGRSYNEQFF. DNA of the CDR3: TGCGCCAGCAGCGATGCCCGGACAGGTCGCTCCTACAATGAGCAGTTCTTC.

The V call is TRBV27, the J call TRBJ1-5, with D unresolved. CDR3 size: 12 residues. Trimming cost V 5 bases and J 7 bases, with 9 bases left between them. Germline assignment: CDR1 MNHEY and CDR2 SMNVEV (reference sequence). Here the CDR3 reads CASSVIGQPQHF. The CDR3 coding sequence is TGTGCCAGCAGTGTTATTGGCCAGCCCCAGCATTTT.

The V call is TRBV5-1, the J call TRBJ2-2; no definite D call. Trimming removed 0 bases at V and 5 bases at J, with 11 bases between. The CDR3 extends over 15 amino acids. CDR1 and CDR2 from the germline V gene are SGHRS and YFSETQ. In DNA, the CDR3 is TGCGCCAGCAGCTTGGAAAATTGGGGAACCGGGGAGCTGTTTTTT. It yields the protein CASSLENWGTGELFF.

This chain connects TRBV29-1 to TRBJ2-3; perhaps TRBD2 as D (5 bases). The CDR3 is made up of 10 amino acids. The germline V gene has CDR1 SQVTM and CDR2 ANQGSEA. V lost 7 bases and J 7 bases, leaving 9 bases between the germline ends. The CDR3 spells CSAWTYTQYF. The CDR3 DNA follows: TGCAGCGCCTGGACTTATACGCAGTATTTT.

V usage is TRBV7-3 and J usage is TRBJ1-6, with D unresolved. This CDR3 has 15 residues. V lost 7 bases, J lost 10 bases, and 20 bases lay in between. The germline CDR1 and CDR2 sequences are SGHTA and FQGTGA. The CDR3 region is CASIPTTRQGSPLHF. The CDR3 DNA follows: TGTGCCAGCATCCCAACGACAAGGCAAGGGTCACCCCTCCACTTT.

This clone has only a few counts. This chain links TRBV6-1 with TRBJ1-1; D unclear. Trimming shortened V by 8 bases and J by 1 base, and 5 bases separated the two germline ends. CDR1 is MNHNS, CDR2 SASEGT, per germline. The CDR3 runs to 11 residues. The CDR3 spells CASWENTEAFF. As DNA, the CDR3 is TGTGCCAGCTGGGAGAACACTGAAGCTTTCTTT.

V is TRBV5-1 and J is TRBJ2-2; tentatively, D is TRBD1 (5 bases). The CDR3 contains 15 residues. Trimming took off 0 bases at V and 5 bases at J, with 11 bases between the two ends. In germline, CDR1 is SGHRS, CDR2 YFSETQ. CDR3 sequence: CASSLAQGWTGELFF. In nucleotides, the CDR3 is TGCGCCAGCAGCTTGGCTCAGGGATGGACCGGGGAGCTGTTTTTT.

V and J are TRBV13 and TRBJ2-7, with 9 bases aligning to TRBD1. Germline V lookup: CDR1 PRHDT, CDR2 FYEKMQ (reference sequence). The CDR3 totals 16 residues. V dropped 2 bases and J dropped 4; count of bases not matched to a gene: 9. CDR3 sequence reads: CASSLSPGQGVYEQYF. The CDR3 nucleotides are TGTGCCAGCAGCTTAAGCCCGGGACAGGGAGTATACGAGCAGTACTTC.

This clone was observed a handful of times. The CDR3 DNA is TGCGCCAGCAGCTTGGGTGGGGCCGATCAGCCCCAGCATTTT. Protein product: CASSLGGADQPQHF. The gene calls are TRBV5-1 and TRBJ1-5; possibly TRBD1 for D (5 bases). The CDR3 covers 14 residues. Trimming left V 0 bases short and J 5 bases short, with 9 bases between. From germline, CDR1 is SGHRS and CDR2 YFSETQ.

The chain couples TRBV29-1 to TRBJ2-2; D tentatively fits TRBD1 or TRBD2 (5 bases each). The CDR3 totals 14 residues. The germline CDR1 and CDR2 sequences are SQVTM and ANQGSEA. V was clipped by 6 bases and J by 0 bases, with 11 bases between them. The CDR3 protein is CSVAGTSNTGELFF. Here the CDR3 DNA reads TGCAGCGTCGCCGGGACGTCGAACACCGGGGAGCTGTTTTTT.